One sample yielded the 26 T cell receptor beta chains listed below, sequenced in a study of blood T cell repertoires in COVID-19. Profiled with immunoSEQ multiplex PCR; TCRdb holds only in-frame clones, not every one. The table records about 380,000 clones, around nine tenths of them present only once. The sequenced material came from PBMCs or T cells enriched from blood (not recorded which). Receptor source: a young woman who had recovered from COVID-19.

The chain employs TRBV11-2 and TRBJ1-3; D gene ambiguous. The CDR3 sequence is 17 residues long. V was cut by 5 bases and J by 0 bases, with 17 bases left in between. Looked up from germline, CDR1 is SGHAT and CDR2 is FQNNGV. CDR3 DNA: TGTGCCAGCAGCCGAACCCGGGGATCCTTCTCTGGAAACACCATATATTTT. It translates to CASSRTRGSFSGNTIYF.

Concerning this clone: Other DNA sequences in the same sample also yield this CDR3. CDR3 region: CASSYRDRVYNEQFF. In DNA form, the CDR3 reads TGTGCCAGCAGTTACCGGGACAGGGTCTACAATGAGCAGTTCTTC. V usage is TRBV6-5 and J usage is TRBJ2-1, with 9 bases that match TRBD1. V dropped 2 bases and J dropped 3; count of bases not matched to a gene: 2. Germline assignment: CDR1 MNHEY and CDR2 SVGAGI. This CDR3 contains 15 residues.

The chain links TRBV18 to TRBJ1-2; D ambiguous. Trimming shortened V by 3 bases and J by 4 bases, and 12 bases separated the two germline ends. The CDR3 consists of 14 residues. Germline V gene data show CDR1 as KGHSH and CDR2 as LQKENI. In nucleotides, the CDR3 is TGTGCCAGCTCACCGGGAGGGCCGGTCTATGGCTACACCTTC. As protein: CASSPGGPVYGYTF. The variable domain in full, completed from reference TRBV18 and TRBJ1-2, reads NAGVMQNPRHLVRRRGQEARLRCSPMKGHSHVYWYRQLPEEGLKFMVYLQKENIIDESGMPKERFSAEFPKEGPSILRIQQVVRGDSAAYFCASSPGGPVYGYTFGSGTRLTVV.

This clone occurred a few times. This chain links TRBV5-4 with TRBJ2-7; TRBD1 aligns across 9 bases. With V trimmed by 3 bases and J by 0 bases, 4 bases remained unmatched. Germline V gene lookup returns CDR1 SGHNT and CDR2 YYREEE (reference sequence). The CDR3 is made up of 15 amino acids. The CDR3 DNA reads TGTGCCAGCAGCTGGACAGGGGTTAGCTCCTACGAGCAGTACTTC. Encoded protein: CASSWTGVSSYEQYF.

V is TRBV24-1 and J is TRBJ2-2, with a tentative D call TRBD1 (5 bases). CDR3 length equals 14 residues. The V end lost 5 bases, the J end lost 7 bases, and 13 bases lay between the germline ends. Germline CDR1 and CDR2: KGHDR and SFDVKD. CDR3 protein: CATSVGSQGGELFF. CDR3 coding DNA: TGTGCCACCAGTGTGGGAAGCCAGGGCGGGGAGCTGTTTTTT.

The chain couples TRBV2 to TRBJ2-5, with 8 bases fitting TRBD2. The CDR3 extends over 12 amino acids. With 10 bases clipped from V and 4 bases from J, the junction kept 5 bases outside the gene matches. Germline-derived CDR1 and CDR2 are SNHLY and FYNNEI. In nucleotides, the CDR3 is TGTGCCACCGGGGGGGCTCTAGAGACCCAGTACTTC. It translates to CATGGALETQYF.

The J gene is TRBJ1-4, the V gene TRBV6-2 or TRBV6-3, with D maybe TRBD1 (6 bases). Per germline, CDR1 MNHEY and CDR2 SVGEGT. V was clipped by 5 bases and J by 2 bases, with 18 bases between them. The CDR3 is made up of 17 amino acids. CDR3 sequence: CASSPIPPGATNEKLFF. CDR3 nucleotides: TGTGCCAGCAGTCCGATCCCCCCAGGGGCCACTAATGAAAAACTGTTTTTT.

This sequence joins TRBV9 and TRBJ1-3; D might be TRBD1 (5 bases). This CDR3 has 14 residues. CDR1 is SGDLS and CDR2 is YYNGEE in the germline V gene. V shed 4 bases and J shed 0 bases, with 8 bases lying between them. The CDR3 here is CASSTDSSGNTIYF. In DNA form, the CDR3 reads TGTGCCAGCAGCACCGACAGCTCTGGAAACACCATATATTTT.

This clone was counted once. The chain couples TRBV2 to TRBJ2-7; D is undetermined. Germline loops: CDR1 SNHLY, CDR2 FYNNEI. The CDR3 is made up of 13 amino acids. V was shortened by 8 bases and J by 1 base, with 12 bases between the two germline ends. The DNA of the CDR3 is TGTGCCAGCGTGCTTACAGAGTCCTACGAGCAGTACTTC. Residues: CASVLTESYEQYF. Complete variable domain (other parts from reference TRBV2 and TRBJ2-7): EPEVTQTPSHQVTQMGQEVILRCVPISNHLYFYWYRQILGQKVEFLVSFYNNEISEKSEIFDDQFSVERPDGSNFTLKIRSTKLEDSAMYFCASVLTESYEQYFGPGTRLTVT.

The chain links TRBV19 to TRBJ1-2; D is uncertain. The CDR3 loop spans 14 amino acids. Deletions cut 3 bases from V and 3 bases from J, with 11 bases between. The germline V gene encodes CDR1 LNHDA and CDR2 SQIVND (reference sequence). The CDR3 here is CASSIIGSDYGYTF. The CDR3 bases are TGTGCCAGTAGTATTATTGGCAGCGACTATGGCTACACCTTC.

The rearrangement links TRBV29-1 to TRBJ2-1, with D hard to call. V was cut by 4 bases and J by 6 bases, with 19 bases left in between. CDR1 SQVTM and CDR2 ANQGSEA come from the germline V gene. This CDR3 is built from 15 residues. The CDR3: CSVVISAVILNEQFF. CDR3 coding DNA: TGCAGCGTTGTCATATCGGCGGTGATCCTCAATGAGCAGTTCTTC.

The chain links TRBV11-2 to TRBJ1-4; 7 bases fit TRBD1. This CDR3 spans 13 amino acids. Looked up from germline, CDR1 is SGHAT and CDR2 is FQNNGV. With 5 bases clipped from V and 8 bases from J, the junction kept 5 bases outside the gene matches. CDR3 in amino acids: CASSRPGGEKLFF. CDR3 DNA: TGTGCCAGCAGCAGACCAGGGGGGGAAAAACTGTTTTTT. Together with reference TRBV11-2 and TRBJ1-4, the CDR3 gives the full variable domain: EAGVAQSPRYKIIEKRQSVAFWCNPISGHATLYWYQQILGQGPKLLIQFQNNGVVDDSQLPKDRFSAERLKGVDSTLKIQPAKLEDSAVYLCASSRPGGEKLFFGSGTQLSVL.

This chain links TRBV19 with TRBJ1-3; the D is unclear. V lost 5 bases and J lost 0, with 8 bases in between. The CDR3 has 14 residues. Per the germline V gene, CDR1 is LNHDA and CDR2 is SQIVND (reference sequence). The CDR3 is CASSSPYSGNTIYF. The CDR3 bases are TGTGCCAGTAGTTCTCCGTACTCTGGAAACACCATATATTTT.

A few counts support this clone. V usage is TRBV15 and J usage is TRBJ1-5, with 9 bases aligning to TRBD1. The CDR3 contains 14 residues. Germline values: CDR1 LNHNV, CDR2 YYDKDF (reference sequence). V shed 5 bases, J shed 7 bases, and the junction held 6 bases outside the gene matches. This CDR3 reads CATSGDRDGQPQHF. CDR3 coding DNA: TGTGCCACCAGCGGGGACAGGGACGGACAGCCCCAGCATTTT. Full variable domain (missing parts from reference TRBV15 and TRBJ1-5): DAMVIQNPRYQVTQFGKPVTLSCSQTLNHNVMYWYQQKSSQAPKLLFHYYDKDFNNEADTPDNFQSRRPNTSFCFLDIRSPGLGDTAMYLCATSGDRDGQPQHFGDGTRLSIL.

V and J are TRBV5-4 and TRBJ2-7; tentative D call: TRBD2 (6 bases). The CDR3 is 15 amino acids. Germline V gene lookup returns CDR1 SGHNT and CDR2 YYREEE (reference sequence). V was cut by 1 base and J by 2 bases, with 13 bases left in between. The CDR3 loop is CASSLFQAGPYEQYF. DNA for the CDR3: TGTGCCAGCAGCTTGTTTCAAGCGGGCCCCTACGAGCAGTACTTC.

This chain uses TRBV4-2 with TRBJ2-7; 8 nucleotides line up with TRBD2. The V segment lost 3 bases and the J segment 1 base; nucleotides outside the gene matches: 8. The CDR3 has 16 residues. CDR1 and CDR2 from the germline V gene are LGHNA and YNFKEQ. The CDR3 coding sequence is TGTGCCAGCAGCCATGGCACGGGAGGGGAATCCTACGAGCAGTACTTC. Encoded protein: CASSHGTGGESYEQYF.

The chain employs TRBV5-4 and TRBJ2-7, with 10 bases lining up with TRBD2. Germline CDR1 is SGHNT and CDR2 is YYREEE (reference sequence). The length of the CDR3 is 16 residues. V was pared by 1 base and J by 7 bases, with 11 bases of the junction left unmatched. The CDR3: CASSLWTSGPLREQYF. CDR3 DNA: TGTGCCAGCAGCTTGTGGACTAGCGGACCCCTACGAGAGCAGTACTTC.

The rearrangement joins TRBV19 to TRBJ1-5, with D maybe TRBD1 (5 bases). The CDR3 sequence is 17 residues long. V was clipped by 1 base and J by 2 bases, with 15 bases between them. Germline V lookup: CDR1 LNHDA, CDR2 SQIVND (reference sequence). The DNA of the CDR3 is TGTGCCAGTAGTATAGGCGGTCAGGGAGGAGGCAATCAGCCCCAGCATTTT. Its protein is CASSIGGQGGGNQPQHF.

This chain uses TRBV13 with TRBJ1-1; TRBD1 matches at 8 bases. The CDR3 consists of 13 residues. Per the germline V gene, CDR1 is PRHDT and CDR2 is FYEKMQ (reference sequence). V dropped 4 bases and J dropped 4; count of bases not matched to a gene: 2. The CDR3 DNA reads TGTGCCAGCAGCTCCGGGACAGGCACTGAAGCTTTCTTT. It specifies CASSSGTGTEAFF.

The rearrangement links TRBV21-1 to TRBJ1-3; TRBD1 was called by the table and not checked on the DNA. TRBV21-1 represents a pseudogene. This CDR3 comprises 15 residues. CDR3 in amino acids: CASTTRGQGQNTIYF. CDR3 nucleotides: TGTGCCAGCACCACCCGCGGACAGGGGCAAAACACCATATATTTT.

Regarding this clone: An end of the junction differs from the germline gene, which may be a read error. The gene calls are TRBV19 and TRBJ2-3; 10 nucleotides agree with TRBD1. Germline V gene lookup returns CDR1 LNHDA and CDR2 SQIVND (reference sequence). The CDR3 totals 17 residues. This chain's CDR3 is CASSLDLDRGRPDTQYF. The CDR3 DNA reads TGTGCCAGTAGTCTAGACTTAGACAGGGGGCGCCCAGATACGCAGTATTTT.

This clone appeared a single time. CDR3 DNA sequence: TGTGCCAGCAGTGCCCGGGACAGGGCGAGCACCGGGGAGCTGTTTTTT. Translating gives CASSARDRASTGELFF. The chain joins TRBV6-1 to TRBJ2-2; TRBD1 aligns across 9 bases. The trim removed 4 bases at V and 4 bases at J, leaving 7 bases unmatched. This CDR3 spans 16 amino acids. Per the germline V gene, CDR1 is MNHNS and CDR2 is SASEGT.

The V gene is TRBV25-1, the J gene TRBJ1-4, with 8 bases matching TRBD1. The CDR3 runs 15 residues. V lost 2 bases to trimming and J lost 7 bases; unmatched junction nucleotides: 6. The germline gives CDR1 MGHDK, CDR2 SYGVNS. The CDR3 nucleotides are TGTGCCAGCAGTGAACTAGGACAGGGCACTGAAAAACTGTTTTTT. Translation: CASSELGQGTEKLFF.

CDR3 residues: CASSERLAGFTDTQYF. The CDR3 nucleotides are TGCGCCAGCAGTGAGAGACTAGCGGGGTTCACAGATACGCAGTATTTT. The chain couples TRBV10-1 to TRBJ2-3; TRBD2 matches at 11 bases. CDR3 length: 16 residues. Looked up from germline, CDR1 is WNHNN and CDR2 is SYGVQD (reference sequence). The V segment lost 2 bases and the J segment 2 bases; nucleotides outside the gene matches: 3.

This clone was detected only a few times. The V gene is TRBV9, the J gene TRBJ1-4; a weak D match, TRBD1 (6 bases). CDR3 size: 15 residues. Trimming removed 3 bases at V and 8 bases at J, with 17 bases between. Germline CDR1 reads SGDLS; CDR2 reads YYNGEE. The CDR3 coding sequence is TGTGCCAGCAGCGCAGGGGACAAGGTTTACGAAAAACTGTTTTTT. Its protein product is CASSAGDKVYEKLFF.

The V gene is TRBV5-1, the J gene TRBJ2-7, with TRBD2 matching over 11 bases. CDR1 SGHRS and CDR2 YFSETQ come from the germline V gene. The ends lost 2 bases at V and 2 bases at J; junction bases unmatched: 12. The CDR3 contains 18 residues. In DNA, the CDR3 is TGCGCCAGCAGCTTTACTAGCGGGGGCAAAACCCAAACCTACGAGCAGTACTTC. It specifies CASSFTSGGKTQTYEQYF.